A single sample gave rise to the 21 T cell receptor beta chains below, sequenced in a study of CXCR3-negative and CXCR3-positive naive CD8 T cells. Study results and limitations: Hydrophobicity of TRB CDR3s was greater in CXCR3-positive naive cells than in CXCR3-negative naive cells.

These receptors have no identified antigens. UMI-tagged TRB cDNA libraries were built via 5' RACE. TCRdb reprocessed the 5' RACE reads and reports one entry per CDR3 protein, with no DNA. This sample lists 5,800 or so distinct CDR3 sequences; its ten largest clones have around 2.2%. The sample consisted of naive CXCR3+ CD8+ T cells from blood. Subset of the sample: CD45RO-CCR7+CD27+CD95- naive CD8+ T cells expressing CXCR3 (TNR3+). These receptors were obtained from a human donor in good health. Some clones in this sample may be carry-over from other donors' samples.

This chain links TRBV7-9 with TRBJ1-1; no DNA is available, so the TRBD1 call from TCRdb remains unchecked. Germline CDR1 is SEHNR and CDR2 is FQNEAQ (reference sequence). This CDR3 has 14 residues. The CDR3: CASSPPGTNTEAFF. The full variable domain, in which reference TRBV7-9 and TRBJ1-1 provide the parts outside the CDR3, is DTGVSQNPRHKITKRGQNVTFRCDPISEHNRLYWYRQTLGQGPEFLTYFQNEAQLEKSRLLSDRFSAERPKGSFSTLEIQRTEQGDSAMYLCASSPPGTNTEAFFGQGTRLTVV.

This clonotype is deemed medium-sized (0.01 to 0.1%) by its frequency. The rearrangement joins TRBV11-1 to TRBJ2-1; TCRdb indicates TRBD2, and absent DNA this call remains unverified. The CDR3 has 18 residues. Germline V gene lookup returns CDR1 SGHAT and CDR2 FQDESV (reference sequence). CDR3 sequence reads: CASSLRSSGGTEGNEQFF.

This chain connects TRBV7-8 to TRBJ2-1. This CDR3 has 14 amino acids. From germline, CDR1 is SGHVS and CDR2 FQNEAQ. The CDR3 here is CASSFLLQVNEQFF.

This clonotype is deemed medium-sized by its frequency. The chain combines TRBV29-1 with TRBJ2-2. Germline V gene sequence: CDR1 SQVTM, CDR2 ANQGSEA. CDR3 length: 11 residues. This CDR3 is CSVPWAGELFF.

The J gene is TRBJ1-1, the V gene TRBV7-9; TCRdb indicates TRBD1, and absent DNA this call remains unverified. Germline CDR1 and CDR2: SEHNR and FQNEAQ (reference sequence). The CDR3 is 14 residues long. CDR3 region: CASSLAPDGTEAFF.

This clonotype is medium-sized (0.01 to 0.1%) by frequency. The V call is TRBV28, the J call TRBJ2-7; as DNA is missing, the TRBD1 call by TCRdb cannot be tested. The CDR3 length is 17 residues. Per germline, CDR1 MDHEN and CDR2 SYDVKM. CDR3 amino acids: CASSPGVGGVTSYEQYF.

Frequency places this clonotype as medium-sized. V and J are TRBV29-1 and TRBJ1-1. The CDR3 runs to 13 residues. Germline CDR1 and CDR2: SQVTM and ANQGSEA. This CDR3 reads CSVEIGMNTEAFF. Together with reference TRBV29-1 and TRBJ1-1, the CDR3 gives the full variable domain: SAVISQKPSRDICQRGTSLTIQCQVDSQVTMMFWYRQQPGQSLTLIATANQGSEATYESGFVIDKFPISRPNLTFSTLTVSNMSPEDSSIYLCSVEIGMNTEAFFGQGTRLTVV.

The chain joins TRBV21-1 to TRBJ2-7. TRBV21-1 is termed a pseudogene. There are 13 residues in the CDR3. The CDR3 is CASRGQDPYEQYF.

According to its frequency, this clonotype is medium-sized. CDR3 region: CASRPAGDAQYF. The genes are TRBV28 and TRBJ2-5; as DNA is missing, the TRBD2 call by TCRdb cannot be tested. The length of the CDR3 is 12 residues. Germline V gene sequence: CDR1 MDHEN, CDR2 SYDVKM.

This clonotype is medium-sized by frequency. V usage is TRBV9 and J usage is TRBJ2-1; the TCRdb call, TRBD2, lacks DNA for checking. Germline V lookup: CDR1 SGDLS, CDR2 YYNGEE. The CDR3 has 16 residues. Here the CDR3 reads CASSVEAGVTYNEQFF.

This clonotype is deemed medium-sized (0.01 to 0.1%) by its frequency. V is TRBV29-1 and J is TRBJ2-7; TCRdb lists TRBD1, though no DNA is available to test this call. The CDR3 length is 14 residues. Per the germline V gene, CDR1 is SQVTM and CDR2 is ANQGSEA. CDR3 sequence: CSVDGGTGGYEQYF.

V is TRBV12-3 or TRBV12-4 and J is TRBJ2-7; the D call of TRBD1 rests on TCRdb alone, since no DNA is present to check it. The CDR3 has 13 amino acids. The CDR3 protein is CASSTSGPYEQYF.

This clonotype is deemed medium-sized by its frequency. The chain joins TRBV7-9 to TRBJ2-2; TCRdb proposes TRBD2, but this gene call is untestable without DNA. The germline gives CDR1 SEHNR, CDR2 FQNEAQ (reference sequence). This CDR3 is built from 18 residues. The CDR3 here is CASSYPLAGVKNTGELFF.

Frequency places this clonotype as medium-sized (0.01 to 0.1%). V usage is TRBV20-1 and J usage is TRBJ2-1; checking the TCRdb D call of TRBD1 is not possible without DNA. The CDR3 is 15 amino acids. CDR1 is DFQATT, CDR2 SNEGSKA, per germline (reference sequence). Here the CDR3 reads CSAIKGDNSYNEQFF.

The chain is built from TRBV5-1 and TRBJ1-1. This CDR3 spans 15 amino acids. Germline V lookup: CDR1 SGHRS, CDR2 YFSETQ. CDR3 sequence reads: CASSLTGRGSTEAFF. The whole variable domain, remainder taken from reference TRBV5-1 and TRBJ1-1, is KAGVTQTPRYLIKTRGQQVTLSCSPISGHRSVSWYQQTPGQGLQFLFEYFSETQRNKGNFPGRFSGRQFSNSRSEMNVSTLELGDSALYLCASSLTGRGSTEAFFGQGTRLTVV.

The chain joins TRBV29-1 to TRBJ2-5; TCRdb returns TRBD1, unconfirmable since there is no DNA. This CDR3 is built from 13 residues. Germline CDR1 reads SQVTM; CDR2 reads ANQGSEA. The CDR3 spells CSVDTGQQETQYF.

The gene calls are TRBV12-5 and TRBJ2-1; lacking DNA, the TRBD1 call made by TCRdb goes unchecked. This CDR3 is 12 amino acids long. Germline V lookup: CDR1 LGHNT, CDR2 FRNRAP. This CDR3 is CASGLGQGRQFF. Using reference TRBV12-5 and TRBJ2-1 for the parts outside the CDR3, the full variable domain is DARVTQTPRHKVTEMGQEVTMRCQPILGHNTVFWYRQTMMQGLELLAYFRNRAPLDDSGMPKDRFSAEMPDATLATLKIQPSEPRDSAVYFCASGLGQGRQFFGPGTRLTVL.

The gene calls are TRBV29-1 and TRBJ2-3; the TCRdb D gene call, TRBD2, has no DNA to confirm it. This CDR3 contains 11 residues. The germline V gene has CDR1 SQVTM and CDR2 ANQGSEA. The CDR3 reads CSVREGDTQYF.

The genes are TRBV7-8 and TRBJ2-2; TCRdb outputs TRBD2, but without DNA this stays unchecked. Germline V lookup: CDR1 SGHVS, CDR2 FQNEAQ. The CDR3 runs to 16 residues. CDR3 loop: CASSRGLAGSTGELFF.

By frequency, this clonotype registers medium-sized. The J gene is TRBJ2-7, the V gene TRBV4-1; TCRdb reports TRBD1, a call that lacks DNA to check it against. Germline assignment: CDR1 MGHRA and CDR2 YSYEKL. There are 14 residues in the CDR3. CDR3 residues: CASSHTGMSYEQYF.

The V and J genes are TRBV7-9 and TRBJ2-7; the D call from TCRdb, TRBD1, cannot be confirmed without DNA. This CDR3 contains 15 residues. Germline V gene lookup returns CDR1 SEHNR and CDR2 FQNEAQ (reference sequence). CDR3 region: CASSLGTGFSYEQYF.